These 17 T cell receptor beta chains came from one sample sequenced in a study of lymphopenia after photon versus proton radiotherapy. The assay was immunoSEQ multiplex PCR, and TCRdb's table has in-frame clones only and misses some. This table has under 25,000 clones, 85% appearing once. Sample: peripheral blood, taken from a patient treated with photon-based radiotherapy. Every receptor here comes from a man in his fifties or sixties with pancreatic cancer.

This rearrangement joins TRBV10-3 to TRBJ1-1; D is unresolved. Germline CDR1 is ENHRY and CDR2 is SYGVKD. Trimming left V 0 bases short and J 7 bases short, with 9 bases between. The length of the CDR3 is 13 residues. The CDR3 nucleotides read TGTGCCATCAGTGAGTCAGGAACACTTGAAGCTTTCTTT. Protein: CAISESGTLEAFF.

CDR3 residues: CASSIQGVNEQYF. In DNA form, the CDR3 reads TGTGCCAGCAGTATACAGGGCGTGAACGAGCAGTACTTC. The chain joins TRBV7-9 to TRBJ2-7, with D possibly matching TRBD1 (6 bases). The CDR3 spans 13 residues. V dropped 6 bases and J dropped 5 bases, with 14 bases sitting between them. CDR1 is SEHNR and CDR2 is FQNEAQ in the germline V gene (reference sequence).

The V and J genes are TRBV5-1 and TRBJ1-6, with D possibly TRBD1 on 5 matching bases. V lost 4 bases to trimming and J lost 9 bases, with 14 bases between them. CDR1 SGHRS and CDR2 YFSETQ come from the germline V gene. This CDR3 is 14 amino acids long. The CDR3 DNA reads TGCGCCAGCAGCCCCAGGGAAGGAGGTTCACCCCTCCACTTT. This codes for CASSPREGGSPLHF.

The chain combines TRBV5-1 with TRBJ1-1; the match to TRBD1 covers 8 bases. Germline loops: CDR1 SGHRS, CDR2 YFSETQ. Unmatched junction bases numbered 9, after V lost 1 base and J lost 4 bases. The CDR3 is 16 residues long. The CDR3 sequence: CASSLTNQGAGTEAFF. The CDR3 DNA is TGCGCCAGCAGCTTGACTAACCAGGGGGCTGGCACTGAAGCTTTCTTT.

CDR3 region: CATTTGFTDSAEAFF. CDR3 DNA: TGTGCCACCACGACAGGGTTTACGGATTCGGCTGAAGCTTTCTTT. V is TRBV15 and J is TRBJ1-1, with TRBD1 identical over 7 bases. Germline lookup yields CDR1 LNHNV and CDR2 YYDKDF (reference sequence). The CDR3 runs to 15 residues. The ends lost 7 bases at V and 6 bases at J; junction bases unmatched: 14.

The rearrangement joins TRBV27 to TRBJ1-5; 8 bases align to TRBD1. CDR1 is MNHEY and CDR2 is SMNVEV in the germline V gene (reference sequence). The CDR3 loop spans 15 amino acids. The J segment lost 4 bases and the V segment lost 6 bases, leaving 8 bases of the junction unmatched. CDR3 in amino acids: CASRKDRGGNQPQHF. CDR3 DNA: TGTGCCAGCAGGAAAGACAGGGGAGGAAATCAGCCCCAGCATTTT.

The CDR3 region is CAWHSGGAGNEQFF. The CDR3 coding sequence is TGTGCCTGGCATAGCGGGGGGGCCGGCAATGAGCAGTTCTTC. The chain employs TRBV30 and TRBJ2-1; the match to TRBD2 covers 11 bases. The CDR3 length is 14 residues. V was pared by 5 bases and J by 6 bases, with 6 bases of the junction left unmatched. From germline, CDR1 is GTSNPN and CDR2 SVGIG (reference sequence).

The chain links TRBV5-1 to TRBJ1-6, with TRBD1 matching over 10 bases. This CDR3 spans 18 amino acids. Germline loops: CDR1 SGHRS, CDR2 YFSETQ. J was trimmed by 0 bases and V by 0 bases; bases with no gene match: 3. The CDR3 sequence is CASSLEGQGSSYNSPLHF. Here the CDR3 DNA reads TGCGCCAGCAGCTTGGAGGGACAGGGGAGCTCCTATAATTCACCCCTCCACTTT. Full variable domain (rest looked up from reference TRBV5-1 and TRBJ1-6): KAGVTQTPRYLIKTRGQQVTLSCSPISGHRSVSWYQQTPGQGLQFLFEYFSETQRNKGNFPGRFSGRQFSNSRSEMNVSTLELGDSALYLCASSLEGQGSSYNSPLHFGNGTRLTVT.

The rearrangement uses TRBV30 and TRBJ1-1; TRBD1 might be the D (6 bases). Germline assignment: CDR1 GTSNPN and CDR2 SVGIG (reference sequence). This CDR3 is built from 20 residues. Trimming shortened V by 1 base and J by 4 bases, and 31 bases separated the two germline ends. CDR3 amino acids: CAWSGLTPRGDYRLGTEAFF. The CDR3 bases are TGTGCCTGGAGTGGATTGACCCCTAGGGGGGACTATAGATTGGGCACTGAAGCTTTCTTT.

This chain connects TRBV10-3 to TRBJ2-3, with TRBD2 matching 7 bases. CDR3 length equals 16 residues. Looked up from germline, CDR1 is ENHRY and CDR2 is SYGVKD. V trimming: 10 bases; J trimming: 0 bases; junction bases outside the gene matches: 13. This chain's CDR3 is CATSTPAGGSTDTQYF. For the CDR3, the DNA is TGTGCCACCTCAACTCCTGCCGGGGGGAGCACAGATACGCAGTATTTT.

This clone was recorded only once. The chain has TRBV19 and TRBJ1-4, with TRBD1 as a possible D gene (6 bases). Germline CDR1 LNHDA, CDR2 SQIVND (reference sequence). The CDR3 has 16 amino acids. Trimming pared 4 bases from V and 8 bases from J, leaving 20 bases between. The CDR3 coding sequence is TGTGCCAGTAGTACTCCCCGGGGGGCCACCCGGGAAAAACTGTTTTTT. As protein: CASSTPRGATREKLFF.

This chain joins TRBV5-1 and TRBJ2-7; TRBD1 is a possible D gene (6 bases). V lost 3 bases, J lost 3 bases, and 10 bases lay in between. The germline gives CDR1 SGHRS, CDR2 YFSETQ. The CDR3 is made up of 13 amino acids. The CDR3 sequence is CASSSGTLYEQYF. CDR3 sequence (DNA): TGCGCCAGCAGCTCCGGGACACTCTACGAGCAGTACTTC.

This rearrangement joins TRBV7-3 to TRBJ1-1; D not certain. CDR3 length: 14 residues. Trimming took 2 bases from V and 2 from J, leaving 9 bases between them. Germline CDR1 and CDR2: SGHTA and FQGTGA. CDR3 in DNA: TGTGCCAGCAGCTTAGCAGCAGCAAACACTGAAGCTTTCTTT. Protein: CASSLAAANTEAFF.

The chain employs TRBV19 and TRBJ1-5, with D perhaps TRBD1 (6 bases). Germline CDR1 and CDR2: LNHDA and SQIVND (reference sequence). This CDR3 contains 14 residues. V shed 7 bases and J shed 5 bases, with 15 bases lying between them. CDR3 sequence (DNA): TGTGCCAGTACCCGCGAACAGGGTTATCAGCCCCAGCATTTT. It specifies CASTREQGYQPQHF.

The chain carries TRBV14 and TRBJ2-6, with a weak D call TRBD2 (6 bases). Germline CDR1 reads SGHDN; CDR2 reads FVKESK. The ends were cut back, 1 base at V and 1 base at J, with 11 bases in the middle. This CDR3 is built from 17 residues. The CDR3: CASSQAAAGSGANVLTF. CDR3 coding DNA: TGTGCCAGCAGCCAAGCGGCGGCGGGGTCTGGGGCCAACGTCCTGACTTTC.

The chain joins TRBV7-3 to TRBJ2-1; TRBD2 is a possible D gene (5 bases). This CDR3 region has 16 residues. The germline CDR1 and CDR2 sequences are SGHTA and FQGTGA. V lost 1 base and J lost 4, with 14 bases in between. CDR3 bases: TGTGCCAGCAGCTTAAGTCAGTCGGGATTGTACAATGAGCAGTTCTTC. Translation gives CASSLSQSGLYNEQFF. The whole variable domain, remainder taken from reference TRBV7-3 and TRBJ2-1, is GAGVSQTPSNKVTEKGKYVELRCDPISGHTALYWYRQSLGQGPEFLIYFQGTGAADDSGLPNDRFFAVRPEGSVSTLKIQRTERGDSAVYLCASSLSQSGLYNEQFFGPGTRLTVL.

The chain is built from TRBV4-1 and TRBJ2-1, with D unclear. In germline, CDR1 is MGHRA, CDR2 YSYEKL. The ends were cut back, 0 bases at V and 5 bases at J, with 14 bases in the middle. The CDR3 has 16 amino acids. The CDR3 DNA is TGCGCCAGCAGCCAAGATAGGATGGGCGGAGACAATGAGCAGTTCTTC. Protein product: CASSQDRMGGDNEQFF.